This TCR beta chain stems from a study of blood T cell repertoires in COVID-19. Study-wide background: COVID-19 samples collected from the United States, Italy and Spain covered acute and convalescent phases. Sample material is recorded as cDNA or gDNA derived from T cells, B-cell-depleted T cells, or PBMCs.

The CDR3 consists of 14 residues. Authors' processing steps: Cell counts per sample came from amplifying reference gene primers. Profiled with immunoSEQ multiplex PCR; TCRdb holds only in-frame clones, not every one. That table is the source of V, J and clone size, and D and trimming were worked out from the DNA. The sample lists roughly 77,000 clones, 70% to 90% seen once, with under 6% in the top ten. Sequenced material: peripheral blood. The chain joins TRBV21-1 to TRBJ2-7; the table names TRBD2, a call not compared with the DNA. TRBV21-1 is a pseudogene locus. The receptor was isolated from a man in his forties or fifties with active COVID-19. CDR3 in DNA: TGTGCCAGCAGATTTCCGGGTCCCTTCTACGAGCAGTACTTC. It codes for CASRFPGPFYEQYF.